The source of this T cell receptor (beta chain) is a study of OX40 agonist ivuxolimab in advanced cancers. The repertoire was sequenced with immunoSEQ multiplex PCR; TCRdb's copy has only in-frame clones and lacks some. The profile covers around 67,000 clones, with about 90% appearing a single time and approximately 1.2% taken by the ten largest. Germline assignment: CDR1 SGHTA and CDR2 FQGNSA. Deletions cut 0 bases from V and 3 bases from J, with 9 bases between. This CDR3 contains 15 residues. Source: CD4+ or CD8+ T cells sorted from blood, taken in a trial of the OX40 agonist ivuxolimab. The TCR originated in an adult with an advanced solid tumor such as melanoma, head and neck, liver or kidney cancer. V is TRBV7-2 and J is TRBJ1-5, with D tentatively TRBD1 (6 bases). The CDR3 loop is CASSLAGGANQPQHF. For the CDR3, the DNA is TGTGCCAGCAGCTTAGCAGGGGGGGCCAATCAGCCCCAGCATTTT.